The following is a TCR beta chain sequence with its context. Its specificity is unknown. This record comes from a study of cytomegalovirus exposure and HLA in healthy donors. V lost 0 bases to trimming and J lost 0 bases; unmatched junction nucleotides: 5. The CDR3 consists of 16 residues. Germline V lookup: CDR1 MNHEY, CDR2 SMNVEV (reference sequence). 60 Vbeta and 13 Jbeta primers were used in PCR. Sequencing was performed with immunoSEQ multiplex PCR; in TCRdb, only in-frame clones are kept and a portion is missing. The top ten hold around 4% of the sample, which has 90,000 to 120,000 clones, approximately 80% seen once. Study conclusions and caveats: Links to common viral pathogens appeared, in a later analysis, for several of the most significant clusters.

The clonotype originates from a male donor in good health and CMV-seronegative. This chain joins TRBV27 and TRBJ2-7; 7 nucleotides agree with TRBD2. Sequences were obtained from PBMCs. DNA for the CDR3: TGTGCCAGCAGTTTATCGGGGGAGGGCCCCTCCTACGAGCAGTACTTC. Its translation is CASSLSGEGPSYEQYF.